Presented here are 9 T cell receptor beta chains from one specimen sequenced in a study of T cells in women clearing cervical HPV infection. Libraries were prepared by immunoSEQ multiplex PCR; TCRdb keeps only in-frame clonotypes and omits some of them. The sample holds roughly 45,000 clones. The sample comprised blood buffy coat. Every receptor here comes from a woman aged 18 to 75 with a cervical HPV16 infection that either progressed to CIN3+ or cleared (not recorded which).

Regarding this clone: Read data end 3 residues before the CDR3 end; the end is taken from the germline J gene. The chain uses TRBV16 and TRBJ1-1; TRBD1 aligns across 9 bases. Per the germline V gene, CDR1 is KGHSY and CDR2 is FQNENV. CDR3 size: 14 residues. Unmatched junction bases numbered 9, after V lost 7 bases and J lost 6 bases. CDR3 residues: CASTKQGAVAEAFF. Incomplete CDR3 DNA: TGTGCCAGCACCAAACAGGGGGCAGTAGCTGAA.

Turning to this clone: The read comes to an end 3 residues before the CDR3 does, leaving the germline J gene to fill in the end. J is TRBJ1-1 and V is TRBV2; maybe TRBD1 (5 bases). V was shortened by 7 bases and J by 5 bases, with 20 bases between the two germline ends. The CDR3 contains 15 residues. Germline CDR1 reads SNHLY; CDR2 reads FYNNEI. The covered CDR3 bases are TGTGCCAGCAAGGGCCCAGGAGGGGTTAGGACTGAA. This sequence encodes CASKGPGGVRTE. The full CDR3 sequence reads CASKGPGGVRTEAFF.

As for this clone: The read is 3 residues too short to cover the CDR3 end, so that end is filled in from the germline J gene. V gene TRBV5-1 combines with J gene TRBJ2-1; D is perhaps TRBD2 (6 bases). Germline loops: CDR1 SGHRS, CDR2 YFSETQ. V lost 0 bases, J lost 4 bases, and 14 bases lay in between. The CDR3 is 16 amino acids. The CDR3 here is CASSLGNSGSYNEQFF. The covered CDR3 bases are TGCGCCAGCAGCTTGGGAAATAGCGGATCATACAATGAG.

With regard to this clone: The read terminates 3 residues ahead of where the CDR3 ends, so the germline J gene completes it. This chain joins TRBV5-1 and TRBJ2-1, with 8 nucleotides matching TRBD1. Losses at the gene ends were 4 bases for V and 4 bases for J; bases not matched to a gene: 10. Per the germline V gene, CDR1 is SGHRS and CDR2 is YFSETQ. The CDR3 totals 16 residues. Here the CDR3 reads CASSTSGQGWYNEQFF. Partial CDR3 DNA: TGCGCCAGCAGCACATCCGGACAGGGTTGGTACAATGAG.

As concerns this clone: The read finishes 3 residues shy of the CDR3 end, and the germline J gene is used to complete it. V gene TRBV6-4 combines with J gene TRBJ2-3, with TRBD1 identical over 9 bases. Germline values: CDR1 MRHNA, CDR2 SNTAGT. With V trimmed by 2 bases and J by 4 bases, 1 base remained unmatched. The CDR3 sequence is 14 residues long. The part of the CDR3 DNA that was read is TGTGCCAGCAGTGACACAGGGGGCCCAGATACG. Translated, it gives CASSDTGGPDT. The full CDR3 reads CASSDTGGPDTQYF.

Concerning this clone: The read is 3 residues too short to cover the CDR3 end, so that end is filled in from the germline J gene. The J gene is TRBJ2-3, the V gene TRBV5-1; 10 bases agree with TRBD1. Germline V gives CDR1 SGHRS, CDR2 YFSETQ. The CDR3 covers 15 residues. CDR3 amino acids: CASSLWGTGDQPQYF. The CDR3 DNA, read in part, is TGCGCCAGCAGCTTGTGGGGGACAGGGGATCAGCCG.

Incomplete CDR3 DNA: TGTGCCAGCAGACCCCCCGGACAGGGTAAATCTCACGAG. Its protein product is CASRPPGQGKSHE. The entire CDR3 sequence reads CASRPPGQGKSHEQYF. This rearrangement joins TRBV6-2 or TRBV6-3 to TRBJ2-7, with 8 nucleotides matching TRBD1. The read falls 3 residues short of the CDR3 end, and the missing part is taken from the germline J gene. V lost 6 bases to trimming and J lost 5 bases; unmatched junction nucleotides: 15. The germline V gene encodes CDR1 MNHEY and CDR2 SVGEGT. The CDR3 is made up of 16 amino acids.

Points on this clone: The read ends 3 residues shy of where the CDR3 ends; the end is completed using the germline J gene. The J gene is TRBJ2-6, the V gene TRBV19; 9 positions match TRBD2. V gave up 6 bases and J gave up 2 bases; unmatched junction bases: 5. The CDR3 length is 16 residues. Germline loops: CDR1 LNHDA, CDR2 SQIVND (reference sequence). The CDR3 spells CASRGGGAAGANVLTF. The covered CDR3 bases are TGTGCCAGTAGGGGCGGGGGGGCCGCTGGGGCCAACGTC.

Remarks on this clone: The DNA ends 3 residues before the CDR3 does, and the rest of the CDR3 is filled in from the germline J gene. The chain joins TRBV20-1 to TRBJ2-5; possible D gene TRBD1, 6 bases. CDR1 DFQATT and CDR2 SNEGSKA come from the germline V gene (reference sequence). This CDR3 contains 13 residues. The V and J ends lost 5 bases and 5 bases respectively, with 15 bases between them. CDR3 sequence: CSAPHDRMETQYF. The CDR3 bases that were read are TGCAGTGCTCCACACGACAGGATGGAGACC.